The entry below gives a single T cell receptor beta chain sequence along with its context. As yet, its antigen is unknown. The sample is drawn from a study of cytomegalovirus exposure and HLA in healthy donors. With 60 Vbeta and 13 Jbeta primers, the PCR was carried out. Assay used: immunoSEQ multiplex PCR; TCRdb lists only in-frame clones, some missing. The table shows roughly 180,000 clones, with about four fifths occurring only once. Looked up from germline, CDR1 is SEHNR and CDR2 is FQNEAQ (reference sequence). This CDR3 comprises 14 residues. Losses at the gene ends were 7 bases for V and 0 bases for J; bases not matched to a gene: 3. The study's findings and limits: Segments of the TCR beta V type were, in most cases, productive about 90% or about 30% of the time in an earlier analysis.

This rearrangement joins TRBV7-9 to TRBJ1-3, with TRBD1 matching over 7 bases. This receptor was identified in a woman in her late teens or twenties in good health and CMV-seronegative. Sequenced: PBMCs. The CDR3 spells CASNTGVSGNTIYF. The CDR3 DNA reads TGTGCCAGCAACACAGGGGTCTCTGGAAACACCATATATTTT. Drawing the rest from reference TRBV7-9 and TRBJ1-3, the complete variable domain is DTGVSQNPRHKITKRGQNVTFRCDPISEHNRLYWYRQTLGQGPEFLTYFQNEAQLEKSRLLSDRFSAERPKGSFSTLEIQRTEQGDSAMYLCASNTGVSGNTIYFGEGSWLTVV.